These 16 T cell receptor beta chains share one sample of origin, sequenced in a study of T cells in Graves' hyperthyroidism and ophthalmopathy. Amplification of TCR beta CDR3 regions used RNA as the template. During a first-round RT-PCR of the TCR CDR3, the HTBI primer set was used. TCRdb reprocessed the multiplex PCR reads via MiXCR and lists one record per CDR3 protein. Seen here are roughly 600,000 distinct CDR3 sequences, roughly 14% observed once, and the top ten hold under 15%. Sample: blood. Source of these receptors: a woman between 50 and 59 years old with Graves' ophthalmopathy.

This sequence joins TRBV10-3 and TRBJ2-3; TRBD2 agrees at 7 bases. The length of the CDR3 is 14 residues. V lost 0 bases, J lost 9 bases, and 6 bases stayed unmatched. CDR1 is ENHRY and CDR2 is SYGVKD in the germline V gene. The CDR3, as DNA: TGTGCCATCAGTGAGTCGTGGGCGGGAGAGACGCAGTATTTT. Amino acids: CAISESWAGETQYF.

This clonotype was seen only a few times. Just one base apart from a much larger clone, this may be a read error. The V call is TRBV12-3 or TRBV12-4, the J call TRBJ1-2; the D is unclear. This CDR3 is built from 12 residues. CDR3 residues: CASSPGNYGYAF. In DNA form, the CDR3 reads TGTGCCAGCAGTCCCGGGAACTATGGCTACGCCTTC.

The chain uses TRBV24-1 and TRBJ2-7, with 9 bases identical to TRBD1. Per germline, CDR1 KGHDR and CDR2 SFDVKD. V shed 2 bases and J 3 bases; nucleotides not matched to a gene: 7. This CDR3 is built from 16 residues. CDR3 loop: CATSDSRTGVNYEQYF. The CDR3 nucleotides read TGTGCCACCAGTGATTCGAGGACAGGGGTAAACTACGAGCAGTACTTC.

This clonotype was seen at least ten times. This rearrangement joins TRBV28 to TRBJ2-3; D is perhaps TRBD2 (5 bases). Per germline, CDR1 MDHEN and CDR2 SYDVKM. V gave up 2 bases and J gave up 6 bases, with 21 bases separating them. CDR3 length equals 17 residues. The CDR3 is CASSLVGVTTASDTQYF. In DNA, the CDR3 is TGTGCCAGCAGTTTAGTCGGGGTTACCACCGCCTCGGATACGCAGTATTTT.

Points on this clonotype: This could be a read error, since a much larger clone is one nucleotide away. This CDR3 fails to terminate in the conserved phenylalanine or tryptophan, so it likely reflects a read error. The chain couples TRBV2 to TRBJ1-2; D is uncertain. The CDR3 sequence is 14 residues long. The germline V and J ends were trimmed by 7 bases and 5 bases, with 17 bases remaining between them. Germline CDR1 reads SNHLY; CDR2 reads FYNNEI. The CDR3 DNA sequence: TGTGCCAGCAAAACGCCTACGGGGTTATATGGCTACACCTCC. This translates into CASKTPTGLYGYTS.

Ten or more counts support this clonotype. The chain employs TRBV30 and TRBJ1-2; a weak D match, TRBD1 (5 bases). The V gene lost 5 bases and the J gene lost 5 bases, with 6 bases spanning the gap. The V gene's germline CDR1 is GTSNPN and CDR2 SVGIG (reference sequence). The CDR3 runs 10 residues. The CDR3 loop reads CAWGTYGYTF. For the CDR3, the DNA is TGTGCCTGGGGGACTTATGGCTACACCTTC.

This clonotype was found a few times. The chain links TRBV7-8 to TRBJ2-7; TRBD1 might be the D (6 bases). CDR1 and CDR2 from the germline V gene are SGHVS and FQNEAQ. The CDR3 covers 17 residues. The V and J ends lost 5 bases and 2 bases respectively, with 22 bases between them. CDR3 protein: CASSPAQGPARTYEQYF. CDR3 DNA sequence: TGTGCCAGCAGCCCCGCTCAGGGGCCGGCGCGGACCTACGAGCAGTACTTC.

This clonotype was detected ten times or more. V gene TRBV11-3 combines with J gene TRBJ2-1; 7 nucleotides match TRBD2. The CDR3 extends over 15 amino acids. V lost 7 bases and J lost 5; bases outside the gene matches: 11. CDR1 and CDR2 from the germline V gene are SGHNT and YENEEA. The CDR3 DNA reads TGTGCCAGCACCCCAGCTGGGGGGGGGAACAATGAGCAGTTCTTC. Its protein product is CASTPAGGGNNEQFF. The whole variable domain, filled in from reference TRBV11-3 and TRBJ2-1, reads EAGVVQSPRYKIIEKKQPVAFWCNPISGHNTLYWYLQNLGQGPELLIRYENEEAVDDSQLPKDRFSAERLKGVDSTLKIQPAELGDSAVYLCASTPAGGGNNEQFFGPGTRLTVL.

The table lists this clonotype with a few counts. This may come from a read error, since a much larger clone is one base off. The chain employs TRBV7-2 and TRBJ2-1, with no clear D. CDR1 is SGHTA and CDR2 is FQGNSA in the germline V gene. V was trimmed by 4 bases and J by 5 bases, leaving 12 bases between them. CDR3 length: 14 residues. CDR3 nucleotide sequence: TGTGCCAGCAGCTCTTGGGCGCTGAACAATGAGCAGTTCTTC. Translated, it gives CASSSWALNNEQFF.

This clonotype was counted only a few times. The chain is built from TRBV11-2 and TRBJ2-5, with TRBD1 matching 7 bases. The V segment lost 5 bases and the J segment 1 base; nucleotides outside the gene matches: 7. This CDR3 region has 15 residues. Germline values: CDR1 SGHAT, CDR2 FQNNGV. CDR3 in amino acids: CASSPLGTVQETQYF. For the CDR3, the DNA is TGTGCCAGCAGCCCCCTCGGGACAGTCCAAGAGACCCAGTACTTC. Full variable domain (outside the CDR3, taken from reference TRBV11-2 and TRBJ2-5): EAGVAQSPRYKIIEKRQSVAFWCNPISGHATLYWYQQILGQGPKLLIQFQNNGVVDDSQLPKDRFSAERLKGVDSTLKIQPAKLEDSAVYLCASSPLGTVQETQYFGPGTRLLVL.

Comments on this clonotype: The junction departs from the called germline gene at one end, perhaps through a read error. CDR3: CASGLESGDYGYTF. CDR3 coding DNA: TGTGCCAGCGGCTTAGAGTCAGGGGACTATGGCTACACCTTC. The V gene is TRBV11-2, the J gene TRBJ1-2, with D possibly TRBD1 on 6 matching bases. Germline assignment: CDR1 SGHAT and CDR2 FQNNGV. This CDR3 spans 14 amino acids.

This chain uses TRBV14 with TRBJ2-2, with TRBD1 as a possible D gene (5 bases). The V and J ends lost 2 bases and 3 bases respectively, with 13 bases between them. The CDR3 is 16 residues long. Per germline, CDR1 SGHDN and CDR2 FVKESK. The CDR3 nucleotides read TGTGCCAGCAGCCAACAGATCTCGACAGACACCGGGGAGCTGTTTTTT. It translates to CASSQQISTDTGELFF.

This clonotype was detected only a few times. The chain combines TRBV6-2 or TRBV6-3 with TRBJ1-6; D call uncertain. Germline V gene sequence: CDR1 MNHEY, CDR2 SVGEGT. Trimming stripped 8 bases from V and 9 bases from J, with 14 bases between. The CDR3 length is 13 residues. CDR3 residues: CASRPGPGSPLHF. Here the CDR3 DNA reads TGTGCCAGCCGCCCCGGCCCCGGTTCACCCCTCCACTTT.

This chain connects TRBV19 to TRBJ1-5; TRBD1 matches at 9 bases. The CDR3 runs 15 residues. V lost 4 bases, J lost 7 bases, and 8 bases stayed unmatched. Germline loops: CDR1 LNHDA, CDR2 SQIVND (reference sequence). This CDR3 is CASSTIGTGQQPQHF. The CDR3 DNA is TGTGCCAGTAGTACGATAGGGACAGGGCAACAGCCCCAGCATTTT.

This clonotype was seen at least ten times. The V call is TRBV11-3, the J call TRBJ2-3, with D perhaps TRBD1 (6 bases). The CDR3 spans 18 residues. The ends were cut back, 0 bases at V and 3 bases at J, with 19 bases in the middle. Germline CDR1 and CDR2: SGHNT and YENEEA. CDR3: CASSLDLWGQVKTDTQYF. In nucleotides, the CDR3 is TGTGCCAGCAGCTTAGATCTTTGGGGGCAGGTGAAGACAGATACGCAGTATTTT.

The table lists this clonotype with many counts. The CDR3 DNA follows: TGCGCCAGCAGCTTGGGGGGACTAAGGTTGGATACGCAGTATTTT. It translates to CASSLGGLRLDTQYF. The genes are TRBV5-1 and TRBJ2-3; TRBD2 agrees at 7 bases. Germline V gene lookup returns CDR1 SGHRS and CDR2 YFSETQ. Trimming removed 0 bases from V and 6 bases from J; junction bases left unmatched: 7. The CDR3 spans 15 residues. Variable domain in full (rest from reference TRBV5-1 and TRBJ2-3): KAGVTQTPRYLIKTRGQQVTLSCSPISGHRSVSWYQQTPGQGLQFLFEYFSETQRNKGNFPGRFSGRQFSNSRSEMNVSTLELGDSALYLCASSLGGLRLDTQYFGPGTRLTVL.